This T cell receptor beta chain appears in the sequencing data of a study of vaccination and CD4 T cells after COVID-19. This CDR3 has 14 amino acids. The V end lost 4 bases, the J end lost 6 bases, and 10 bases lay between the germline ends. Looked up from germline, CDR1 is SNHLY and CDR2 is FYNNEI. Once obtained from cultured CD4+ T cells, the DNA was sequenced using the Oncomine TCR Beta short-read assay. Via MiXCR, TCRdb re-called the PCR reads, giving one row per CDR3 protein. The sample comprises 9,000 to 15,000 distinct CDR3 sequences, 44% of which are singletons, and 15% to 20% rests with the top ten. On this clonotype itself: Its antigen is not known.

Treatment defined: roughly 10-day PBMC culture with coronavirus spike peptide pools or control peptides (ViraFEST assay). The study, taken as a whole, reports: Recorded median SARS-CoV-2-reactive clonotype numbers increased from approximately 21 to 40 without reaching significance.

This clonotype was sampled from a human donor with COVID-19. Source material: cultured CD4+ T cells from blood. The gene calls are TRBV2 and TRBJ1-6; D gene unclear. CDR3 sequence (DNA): TGTGCCAGCAGTGGGGCAGGCAGTAATTCACCCCTCCACTTT. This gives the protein CASSGAGSNSPLHF.